One TCR beta chain is described in this entry. The data derive from a study of OX40 agonist ivuxolimab in advanced cancers. Overall study: Cohort: 65% to 90% men, mean age 60, aged about 23 to 80.

Blood specimens came from baseline, cycle 4 day 1, and cycle 7 day 1. With 5 bases removed from V and 3 bases from J, the gap between germline ends came to 13 bases. Per the germline V gene, CDR1 is MNHNS and CDR2 is SASEGT. There are 14 residues in the CDR3. Sequencing used immunoSEQ multiplex PCR; TCRdb keeps in-frame clones, though not all of them. The table shows more than 65,000 clones, with around 88% occurring only once. This TCR derives from an adult with an advanced solid tumor such as melanoma, head and neck, liver or kidney cancer. Sequenced material: CD4+ or CD8+ T cells sorted from blood, taken in a trial of the OX40 agonist ivuxolimab. The chain recombines TRBV6-1 with TRBJ1-2; tentative D call: TRBD1 (5 bases). CDR3 nucleotide sequence: TGTGCCAGCAGTCCGGGACCGAGGGACTATGGCTACACCTTC. Amino acid sequence: CASSPGPRDYGYTF.